These 13 T cell receptor beta chains share one sample of origin, sequenced in a study of tumor-infiltrating lymphocytes in primary liver carcinoma. Production of TCR beta cDNA used roughly 500 ng total RNA together with a constant-region primer. Generation of the TCR beta libraries relied on three nested multiplex PCR rounds using slightly modified ARM-PCR. A C-beta reverse primer was combined with TRBV1-TRBV30 forward primers in the first two PCR rounds, and each round had around 11 cycles. TCRdb re-called the multiplex PCR reads through MiXCR, storing one row per CDR3 protein. The sample contains around 190,000 distinct CDR3 sequences, around four fifths of which appear only once. Between about 20 and 30 mg of unsorted bulk tissue served as the source from which RNA and DNA were co-extracted. The specimen was tumor tissue from primary liver carcinoma. These receptors came from a man aged 40-49 years with primary liver carcinoma and hepatitis B virus infection.

As for this clonotype: The CDR3 does not end in the conserved phenylalanine or tryptophan, so this is likely a read error. The V and J genes are TRBV14 and TRBJ1-1; D might be TRBD1 (5 bases). V was trimmed by 4 bases and J by 9 bases, leaving 21 bases between them. The CDR3 spans 15 residues. Germline values: CDR1 SGHDN, CDR2 FVKESK. The CDR3 reads CASSPRLGVGTKAFL. In DNA, the CDR3 is TGTGCCAGCAGCCCCAGACTTGGGGTAGGGACTAAAGCTTTCTTA.

To note about this clonotype: The junction departs from the called germline gene at one end, perhaps through a read error. The CDR3 reads CASSQEAATGYNEPFF. CDR3 nucleotides: TGCGCCAGCAGCCAAGAGGCTGCGACAGGATACAATGAGCCGTTCTTC. The chain carries TRBV4-1 and TRBJ2-1; tentative D call: TRBD1 (6 bases). The germline gives CDR1 MGHRA, CDR2 YSYEKL. The CDR3 spans 16 residues.

Remarks on this clonotype: One end of the junction varies from germline; a read error may be responsible. V is TRBV6-6 and J is TRBJ1-2; 9 positions match TRBD1. This CDR3 region has 14 residues. Germline loops: CDR1 MNHNY, CDR2 SVGAGI (reference sequence). Here the CDR3 reads CASRGTGWDYGYNF. CDR3 sequence (DNA): TGTGCCAGCAGGGGGACAGGGTGGGACTATGGTTACAACTTC.

This clonotype was observed once. The junction departs from the called germline gene at one end, perhaps through a read error. The chain couples TRBV29-1 to TRBJ1-4; perhaps TRBD1 as D (6 bases). This CDR3 is built from 13 residues. The germline V gene encodes CDR1 SQVTM and CDR2 ANQGSEA. CDR3: CNVGRGRSDKLFF. The CDR3 DNA reads TGCAACGTTGGCCGGGGGCGGAGTGATAAACTGTTTTTT.

Points on this clonotype: Without the conserved terminal phenylalanine or tryptophan, this CDR3 likely stems from a read error. This rearrangement joins TRBV11-2 to TRBJ2-1; no clear D. The CDR3 totals 15 residues. Trimming stripped 3 bases from V and 5 bases from J, with 14 bases between. CDR1 is SGHAT, CDR2 FQNNGV, per germline. The chain's CDR3 is CASSFIRQLDNEQFI. The CDR3 nucleotides read TGTGCCAGCAGCTTTATCAGGCAACTCGACAATGAGCAGTTCATA.

Turning to this clonotype: A much larger clone lies a single base off, so this may be a read error. This chain connects TRBV7-9 to TRBJ2-7; D uncertain. This CDR3 region has 12 residues. Germline lookup yields CDR1 SEHNR and CDR2 FQNEAQ (reference sequence). V was clipped by 5 bases and J by 3 bases, with 8 bases between them. The CDR3: CASSLSDYEQYF. CDR3 bases: TGTGCCAGCAGCCTCTCTGACTACGAGCAGTACTTC.

This rearrangement joins TRBV29-1 to TRBJ2-4; D unresolved. Trimming took 6 bases from V and 10 from J, leaving 16 bases between them. CDR1 and CDR2 from the germline V gene are SQVTM and ANQGSEA. The CDR3 extends over 12 amino acids. CDR3 bases: TGCAGCGTAATTCATGGGCGGTGTATTCAGTACTTC. Encoded protein: CSVIHGRCIQYF.

With regard to this clonotype: One end of the junction is discordant with germline, which a read error may explain. The rearrangement uses TRBV4-2 and TRBJ2-3; D unclear. CDR3 size: 16 residues. Germline V gene data show CDR1 as LGHNA and CDR2 as YNFKEQ. Here the CDR3 reads CASSQGQLVVADTHYF. The CDR3 nucleotides are TGTGCCAGCAGCCAAGGTCAGTTAGTAGTAGCAGATACGCACTATTTT.

With regard to this clonotype: It is likely a read error, because the conserved phenylalanine at the end of the CDR3 is missing. The genes are TRBV6-2 or TRBV6-3 and TRBJ2-7; TRBD2 aligns across 7 bases. The CDR3 covers 13 residues. The V segment lost 2 bases and the J segment 6 bases; nucleotides outside the gene matches: 4. Germline CDR1 is MNHEY and CDR2 is SVGEGT. The CDR3 sequence: CASSYGLVTEQYI. CDR3 nucleotides: TGTGCCAGCAGTTACGGACTAGTGACCGAGCAGTACATC.

Comment on this clonotype: Mismatch with germline at one junction end may stem from a read error. The chain joins TRBV13 to TRBJ2-7; TRBD2 aligns across 8 bases. The assigned J gene may be wrong: the sequence end matches TRBJ2-1 better. The CDR3 covers 13 residues. Germline V gives CDR1 PRHDT, CDR2 FYEKMQ (reference sequence). This CDR3 reads CVSGRGGPYEQFF. CDR3 bases: TGTGTCAGCGGGAGAGGAGGACCCTACGAGCAGTTCTTC.

This clonotype has just a few counts. A read error may account for a junction end that differs from germline. This chain connects TRBV5-1 to TRBJ1-1; 8 nucleotides agree with TRBD1. The CDR3 is made up of 14 amino acids. The V gene's germline CDR1 is SGHRS and CDR2 YFSETQ. The CDR3 DNA follows: TGCGCCAACAGCACCGCAGGGGGCTATACTGAAGCTTTCTTT. Translation gives CANSTAGGYTEAFF.

This rearrangement joins TRBV14 to TRBJ2-3; the D is unclear. Germline loops: CDR1 SGHDN, CDR2 FVKESK. The CDR3 spans 13 residues. The CDR3 DNA is TGTGTCATCAGCCGAGGAAACACAGATACGCAGTATTTT. Protein: CVISRGNTDTQYF.

With regard to this clonotype: One end of the junction varies from germline; a read error may be responsible. This chain connects TRBV5-5 to TRBJ1-6; 7 bases agree with TRBD1. The CDR3 extends over 13 amino acids. Germline V lookup: CDR1 SGHKS, CDR2 YYEKEE (reference sequence). The CDR3 bases are TGTGCCAGCAGCCCCAGGGGGAATTCACCCCTCCAATTT. Translated, it gives CASSPRGNSPLQF.